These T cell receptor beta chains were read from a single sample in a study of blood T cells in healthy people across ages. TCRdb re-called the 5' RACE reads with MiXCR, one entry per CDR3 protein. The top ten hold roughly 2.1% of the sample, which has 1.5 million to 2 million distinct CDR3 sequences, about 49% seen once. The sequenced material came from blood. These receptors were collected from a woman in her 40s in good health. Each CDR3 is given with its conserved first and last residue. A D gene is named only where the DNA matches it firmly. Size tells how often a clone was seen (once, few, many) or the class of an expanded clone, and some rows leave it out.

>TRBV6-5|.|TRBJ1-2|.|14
TGTGCCAGCAGTTACCAGAAAGCTAACTATGGCTACACCTTC
CASSYQKANYGYTF
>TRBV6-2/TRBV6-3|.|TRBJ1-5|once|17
TGTGCCAGCAGCCGAACAGGAACTCAACTCTATGGTCAGCCCCAGCATTTT
CASSRTGTQLYGQPQHF
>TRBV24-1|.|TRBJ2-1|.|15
TGTGCCACCAGTGATTTTGGGCAGGGAGACAATGAGCAGTTCTTC
CATSDFGQGDNEQFF
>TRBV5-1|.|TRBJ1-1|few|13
TGCGCCAGCAGCTTGGAGGTAGGCACTGAAGCTTTCTTT
CASSLEVGTEAFF
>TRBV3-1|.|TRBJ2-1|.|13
TGTGCCAGCAGCCAAGATCCCAGGGATGAGCAGTTCTTC
CASSQDPRDEQFF
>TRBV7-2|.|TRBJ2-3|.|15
TGTGCCAGCAGCTTGCGGGTGGTTGGGTCAGATACGCAGTATTTT
CASSLRVVGSDTQYF
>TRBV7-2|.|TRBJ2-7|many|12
TGTGCCAGCAGCTCCCCGTTGGGCGAGCAGTACTTC
CASSSPLGEQYF
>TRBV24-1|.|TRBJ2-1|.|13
TGTGCCACCAGTCATCGCGTAGCCCATGAGCAGTTCTTC
CATSHRVAHEQFF
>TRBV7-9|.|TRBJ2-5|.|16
TGTGCCAGCAGCTTAGGTGCGGGGGCGACCCAAGAGACCCAGTACTTC
CASSLGAGATQETQYF
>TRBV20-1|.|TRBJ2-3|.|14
TGCAGTGCTAGAGGCTTCACGGACACAGATACGCAGTATTTT
CSARGFTDTDTQYF
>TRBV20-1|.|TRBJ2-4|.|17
TGCAGTGCTCCCCTGCTTCTGGGGGGACTAGCCAAAAACATTCAGTACTTC
CSAPLLLGGLAKNIQYF
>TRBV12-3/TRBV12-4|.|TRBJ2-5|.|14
TGTGCCAGCAGTGTTAACAGACTCCAAGAGACCCAGTACTTC
CASSVNRLQETQYF
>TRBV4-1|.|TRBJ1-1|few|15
TGCGCCAGCAGCCAAGATTTTAACAAGAACACTGAAGCTTTCTTT
CASSQDFNKNTEAFF
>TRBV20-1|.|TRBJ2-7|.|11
TGCAGTGCCCCCCGTAACAATGAGCAGTACTTC
CSAPRNNEQYF
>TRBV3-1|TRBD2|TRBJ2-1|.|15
TGTGCCAGCAGCCAAGTCCGGGGGGTAGCCAATGAGCAGTTCTTC
CASSQVRGVANEQFF
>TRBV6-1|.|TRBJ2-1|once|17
TGTGCCAGCAGTCCCGGACGAGCTGGTAGCTCCTACAATGAGCAGTTCTTC
CASSPGRAGSSYNEQFF
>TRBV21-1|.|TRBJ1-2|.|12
TGTGCCAGCAGCAAGGGGTTCTATGGCTACACCTTC
CASSKGFYGYTF
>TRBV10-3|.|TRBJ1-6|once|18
TGTGCCATCAGTGAAATAATACAGTATAAGGGATATAATTCACCCCTCCACTTT
CAISEIIQYKGYNSPLHF
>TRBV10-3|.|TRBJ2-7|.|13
TGTGCCATCAGTGAACCGGGCCCTCAAGAGCAGTACTTC
CAISEPGPQEQYF
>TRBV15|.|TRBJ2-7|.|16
TGTGCCACCAGCAGAACCAGTGGAGCTAGGATCTACGAGCAGTACTTC
CATSRTSGARIYEQYF
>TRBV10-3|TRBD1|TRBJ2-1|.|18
TGTGCCATCAGTGAGTCGAGTTTTACAGGGGGCGAATCCAATGAGCAGTTCTTC
CAISESSFTGGESNEQFF
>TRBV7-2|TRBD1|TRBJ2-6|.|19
TGTGCCAGCAGCCCCCGTCCGGGACAGGGGAACTCTGGGGCCAACGTCCTGACTTTC
CASSPRPGQGNSGANVLTF
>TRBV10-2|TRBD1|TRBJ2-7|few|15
TGCGCCAGCAGTCAGACAGGGTATAGCTCCTACGAGCAGTACTTC
CASSQTGYSSYEQYF